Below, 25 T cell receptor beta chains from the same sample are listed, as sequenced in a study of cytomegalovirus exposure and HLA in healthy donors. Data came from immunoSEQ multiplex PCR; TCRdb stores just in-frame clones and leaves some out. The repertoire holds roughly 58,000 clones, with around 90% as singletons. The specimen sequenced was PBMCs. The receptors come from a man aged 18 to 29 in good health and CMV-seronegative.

The CDR3 DNA is TGTGCCAGCCCCTCCCGACAGGGGATAGAGGAAAAACTGTTTTTT. Protein product: CASPSRQGIEEKLFF. This sequence joins TRBV27 and TRBJ1-4; 8 nucleotides line up with TRBD1. Per germline, CDR1 MNHEY and CDR2 SMNVEV (reference sequence). CDR3 length: 15 amino acids. With V trimmed by 8 bases and J by 8 bases, 13 bases remained unmatched.

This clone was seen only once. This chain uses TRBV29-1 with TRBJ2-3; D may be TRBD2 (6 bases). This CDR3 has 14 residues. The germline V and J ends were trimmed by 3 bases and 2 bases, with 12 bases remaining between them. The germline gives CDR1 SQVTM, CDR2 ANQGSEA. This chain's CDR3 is CSVEGGLYTDTQYF. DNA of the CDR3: TGCAGCGTTGAGGGAGGTCTGTACACAGATACGCAGTATTTT.

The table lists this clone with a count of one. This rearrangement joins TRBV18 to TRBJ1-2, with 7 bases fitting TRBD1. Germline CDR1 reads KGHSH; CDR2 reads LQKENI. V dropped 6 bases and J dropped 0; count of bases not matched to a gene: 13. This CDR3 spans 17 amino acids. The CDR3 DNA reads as TGTGCCAGCTCCCCAAGGACAGGTGCCTTTTCTAACTATGGCTACACCTTC. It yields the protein CASSPRTGAFSNYGYTF.

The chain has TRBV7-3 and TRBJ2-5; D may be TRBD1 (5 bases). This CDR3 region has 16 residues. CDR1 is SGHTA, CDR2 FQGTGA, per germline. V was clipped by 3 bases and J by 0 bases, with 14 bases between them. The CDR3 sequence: CASSLGPGRDQETQYF. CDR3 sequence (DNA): TGTGCCAGCAGCTTGGGCCCCGGCAGGGACCAAGAGACCCAGTACTTC.

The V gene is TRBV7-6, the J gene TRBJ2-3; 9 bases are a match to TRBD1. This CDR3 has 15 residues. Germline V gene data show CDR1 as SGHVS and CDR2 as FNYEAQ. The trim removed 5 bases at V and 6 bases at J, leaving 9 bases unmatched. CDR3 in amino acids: CASSRTGGTFDTQYF. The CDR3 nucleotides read TGTGCCAGCAGCCGCACAGGGGGCACCTTTGATACGCAGTATTTT.

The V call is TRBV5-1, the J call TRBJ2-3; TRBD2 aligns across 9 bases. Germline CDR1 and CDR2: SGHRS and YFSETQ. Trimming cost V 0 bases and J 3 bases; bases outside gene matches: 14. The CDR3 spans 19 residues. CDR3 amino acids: CASSLGAGGPSVGTDTQYF. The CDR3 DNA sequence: TGCGCCAGCAGCTTGGGGGCGGGAGGGCCCTCGGTCGGGACAGATACGCAGTATTTT.

The CDR3 loop is CATRPRGNYGYTF. The CDR3 DNA reads TGTGCCACCAGACCCAGGGGTAACTATGGCTACACCTTC. The J gene is TRBJ1-2, the V gene TRBV15; a possible D gene is TRBD1 (6 bases). This CDR3 is 13 amino acids long. CDR1 and CDR2 from the germline V gene are LNHNV and YYDKDF (reference sequence). The germline V and J ends were trimmed by 6 bases and 1 base, with 9 bases remaining between them.

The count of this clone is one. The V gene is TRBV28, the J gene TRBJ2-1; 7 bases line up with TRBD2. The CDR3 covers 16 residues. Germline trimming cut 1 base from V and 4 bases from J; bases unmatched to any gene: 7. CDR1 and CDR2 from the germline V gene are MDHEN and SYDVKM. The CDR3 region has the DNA TGTGCCAGCAGTTTATTGGGGGGGACGACTTACAATGAGCAGTTCTTC. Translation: CASSLLGGTTYNEQFF.

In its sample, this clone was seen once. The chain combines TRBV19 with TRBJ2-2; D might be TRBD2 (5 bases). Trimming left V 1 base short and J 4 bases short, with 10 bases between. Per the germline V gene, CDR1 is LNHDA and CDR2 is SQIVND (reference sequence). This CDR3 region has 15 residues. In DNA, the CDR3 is TGTGCCAGTAGTATAGGGGCGGGTCTCACCGGGGAGCTGTTTTTT. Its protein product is CASSIGAGLTGELFF.

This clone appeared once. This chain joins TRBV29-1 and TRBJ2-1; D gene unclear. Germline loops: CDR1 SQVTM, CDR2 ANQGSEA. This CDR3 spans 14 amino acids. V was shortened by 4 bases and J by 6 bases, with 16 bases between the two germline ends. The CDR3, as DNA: TGCAGCGTTGTCGTGTCTAGTGGTTCCAATGAGCAGTTCTTC. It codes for CSVVVSSGSNEQFF.

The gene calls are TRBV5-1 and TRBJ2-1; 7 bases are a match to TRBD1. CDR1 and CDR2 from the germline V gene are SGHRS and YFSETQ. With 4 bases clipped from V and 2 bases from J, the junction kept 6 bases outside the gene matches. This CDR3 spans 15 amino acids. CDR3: CASSPSGGTYNEQFF. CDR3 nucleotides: TGCGCCAGCAGCCCCTCAGGGGGAACCTACAATGAGCAGTTCTTC.

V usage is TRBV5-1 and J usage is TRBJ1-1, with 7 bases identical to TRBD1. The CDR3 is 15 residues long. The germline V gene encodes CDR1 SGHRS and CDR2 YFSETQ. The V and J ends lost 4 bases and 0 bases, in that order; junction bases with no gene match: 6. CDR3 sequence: CASSQRTGLNTEAFF. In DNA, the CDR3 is TGCGCCAGCAGCCAGCGGACAGGATTGAACACTGAAGCTTTCTTT.

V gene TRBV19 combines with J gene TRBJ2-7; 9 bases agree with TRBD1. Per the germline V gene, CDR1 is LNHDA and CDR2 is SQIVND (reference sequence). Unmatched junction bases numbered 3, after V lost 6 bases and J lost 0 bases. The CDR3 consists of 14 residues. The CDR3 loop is CASRTGGASYEQYF. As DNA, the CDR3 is TGTGCCAGTAGAACAGGGGGCGCCTCCTACGAGCAGTACTTC.

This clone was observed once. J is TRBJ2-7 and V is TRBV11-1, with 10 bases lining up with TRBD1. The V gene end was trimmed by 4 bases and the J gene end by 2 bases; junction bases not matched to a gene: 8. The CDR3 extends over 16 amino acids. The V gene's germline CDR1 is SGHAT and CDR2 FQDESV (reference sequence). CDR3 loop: CASSSGPGQGAYEQYF. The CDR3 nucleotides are TGTGCCAGCAGCTCAGGGCCCGGACAGGGGGCCTACGAGCAGTACTTC.

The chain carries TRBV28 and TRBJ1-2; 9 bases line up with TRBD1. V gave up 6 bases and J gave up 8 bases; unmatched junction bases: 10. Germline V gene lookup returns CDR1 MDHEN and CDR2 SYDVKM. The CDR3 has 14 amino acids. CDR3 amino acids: CASRGQGRQDGYTF. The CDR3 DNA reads TGTGCCAGCAGAGGACAGGGGCGGCAGGACGGCTACACCTTC.

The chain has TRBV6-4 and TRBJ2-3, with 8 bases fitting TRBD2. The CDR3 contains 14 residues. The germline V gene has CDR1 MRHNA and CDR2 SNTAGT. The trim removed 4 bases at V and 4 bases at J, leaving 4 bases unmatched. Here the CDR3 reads CASSGQAGADTQYF. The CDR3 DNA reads TGTGCCAGCAGTGGTCAAGCGGGAGCAGATACGCAGTATTTT.

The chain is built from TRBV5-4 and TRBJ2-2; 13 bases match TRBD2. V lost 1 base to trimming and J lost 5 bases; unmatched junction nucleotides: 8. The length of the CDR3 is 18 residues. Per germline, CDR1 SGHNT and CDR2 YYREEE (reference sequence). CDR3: CASSLFGTSGMGTGELFF. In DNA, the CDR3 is TGTGCCAGCAGCTTGTTTGGGACTAGCGGGATGGGGACCGGGGAGCTGTTTTTT.

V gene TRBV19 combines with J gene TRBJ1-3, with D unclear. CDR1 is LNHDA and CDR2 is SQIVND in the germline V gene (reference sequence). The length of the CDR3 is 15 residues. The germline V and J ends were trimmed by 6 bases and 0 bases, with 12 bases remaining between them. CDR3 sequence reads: CASRVGPSSGNTIYF. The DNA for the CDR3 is TGTGCCAGTAGAGTGGGTCCTAGCTCTGGAAACACCATATATTTT.

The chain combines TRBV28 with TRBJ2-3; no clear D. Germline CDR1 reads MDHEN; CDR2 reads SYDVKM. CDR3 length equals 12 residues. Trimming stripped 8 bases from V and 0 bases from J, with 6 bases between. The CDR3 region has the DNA TGTGCCAGCTTACAAAGCACAGATACGCAGTATTTT. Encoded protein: CASLQSTDTQYF.

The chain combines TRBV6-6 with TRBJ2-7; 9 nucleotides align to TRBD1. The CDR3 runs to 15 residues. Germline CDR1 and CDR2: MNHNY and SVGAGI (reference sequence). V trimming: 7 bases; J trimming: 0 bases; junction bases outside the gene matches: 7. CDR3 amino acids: CASTLGQGGSYEQYF. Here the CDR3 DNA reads TGTGCCAGCACCCTGGGACAGGGAGGCTCCTACGAGCAGTACTTC.

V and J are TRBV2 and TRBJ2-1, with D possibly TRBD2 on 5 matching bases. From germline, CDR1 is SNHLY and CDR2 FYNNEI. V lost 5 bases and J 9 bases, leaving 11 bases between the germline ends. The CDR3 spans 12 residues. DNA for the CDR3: TGTGCCAGCAGTCCGCGGGTGTTTGAGCAGTTCTTC. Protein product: CASSPRVFEQFF.

CDR3 protein: CASSPQIIAGGPDTQYF. The CDR3 DNA follows: TGTGCCAGCTCACCACAAATAATAGCGGGAGGCCCAGATACGCAGTATTTT. The gene calls are TRBV18 and TRBJ2-3; 10 bases fit TRBD2. This CDR3 contains 17 residues. Germline loops: CDR1 KGHSH, CDR2 LQKENI. With 1 base clipped from V and 4 bases from J, the junction kept 8 bases outside the gene matches.

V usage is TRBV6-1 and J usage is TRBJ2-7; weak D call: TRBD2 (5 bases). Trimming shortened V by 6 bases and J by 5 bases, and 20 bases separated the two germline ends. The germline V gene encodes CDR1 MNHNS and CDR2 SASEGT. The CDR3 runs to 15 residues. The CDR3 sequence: CASSRTHGKSNEQYF. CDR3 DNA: TGTGCCAGCAGCCGTACCCACGGGAAGTCCAACGAGCAGTACTTC.

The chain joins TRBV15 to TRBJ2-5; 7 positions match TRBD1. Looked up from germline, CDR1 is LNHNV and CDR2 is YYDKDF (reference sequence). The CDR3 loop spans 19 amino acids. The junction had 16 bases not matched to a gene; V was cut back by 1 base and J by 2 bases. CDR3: CATSRVRTGFKPFQETQYF. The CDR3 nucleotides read TGTGCCACCAGCAGAGTGAGGACAGGTTTTAAGCCTTTTCAAGAGACCCAGTACTTC. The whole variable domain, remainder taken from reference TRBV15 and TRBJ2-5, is DAMVIQNPRYQVTQFGKPVTLSCSQTLNHNVMYWYQQKSSQAPKLLFHYYDKDFNNEADTPDNFQSRRPNTSFCFLDIRSPGLGDTAMYLCATSRVRTGFKPFQETQYFGPGTRLLVL.

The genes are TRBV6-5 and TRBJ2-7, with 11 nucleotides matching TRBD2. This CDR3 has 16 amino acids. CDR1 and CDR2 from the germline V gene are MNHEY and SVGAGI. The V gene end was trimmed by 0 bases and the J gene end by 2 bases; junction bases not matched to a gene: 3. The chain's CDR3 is CASSYSGLAVTYEQYF. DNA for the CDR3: TGTGCCAGCAGTTACTCGGGACTAGCGGTGACCTACGAGCAGTACTTC.